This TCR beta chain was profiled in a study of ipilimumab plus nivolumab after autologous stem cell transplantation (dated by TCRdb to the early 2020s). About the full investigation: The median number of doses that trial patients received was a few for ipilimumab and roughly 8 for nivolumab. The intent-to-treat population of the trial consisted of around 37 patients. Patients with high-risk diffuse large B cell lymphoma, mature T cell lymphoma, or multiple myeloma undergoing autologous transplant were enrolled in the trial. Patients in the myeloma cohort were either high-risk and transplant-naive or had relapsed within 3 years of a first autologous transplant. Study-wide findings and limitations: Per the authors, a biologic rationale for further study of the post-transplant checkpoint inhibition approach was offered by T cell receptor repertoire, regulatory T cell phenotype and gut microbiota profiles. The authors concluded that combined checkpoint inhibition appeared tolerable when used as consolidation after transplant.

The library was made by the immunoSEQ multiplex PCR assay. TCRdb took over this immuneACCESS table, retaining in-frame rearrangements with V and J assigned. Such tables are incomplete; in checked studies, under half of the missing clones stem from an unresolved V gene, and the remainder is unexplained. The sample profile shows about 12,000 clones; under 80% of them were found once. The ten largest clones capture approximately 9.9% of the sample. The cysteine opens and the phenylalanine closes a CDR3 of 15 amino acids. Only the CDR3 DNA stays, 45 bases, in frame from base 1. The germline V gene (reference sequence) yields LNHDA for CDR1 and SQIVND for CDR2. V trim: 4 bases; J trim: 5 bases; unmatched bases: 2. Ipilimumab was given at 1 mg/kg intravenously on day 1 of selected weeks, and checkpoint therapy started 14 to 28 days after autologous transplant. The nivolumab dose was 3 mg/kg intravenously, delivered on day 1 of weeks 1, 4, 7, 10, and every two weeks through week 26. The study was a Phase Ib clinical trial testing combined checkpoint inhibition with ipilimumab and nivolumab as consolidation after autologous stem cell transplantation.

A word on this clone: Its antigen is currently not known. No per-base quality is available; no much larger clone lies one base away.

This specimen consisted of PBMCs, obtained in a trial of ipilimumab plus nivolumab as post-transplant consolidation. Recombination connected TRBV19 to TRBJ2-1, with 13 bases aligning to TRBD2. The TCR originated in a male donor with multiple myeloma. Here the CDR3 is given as CASSTLAGGNNEQFF. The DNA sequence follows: TGTGCCAGTAGTACACTAGCGGGGGGGAACAATGAGCAGTTCTTC.